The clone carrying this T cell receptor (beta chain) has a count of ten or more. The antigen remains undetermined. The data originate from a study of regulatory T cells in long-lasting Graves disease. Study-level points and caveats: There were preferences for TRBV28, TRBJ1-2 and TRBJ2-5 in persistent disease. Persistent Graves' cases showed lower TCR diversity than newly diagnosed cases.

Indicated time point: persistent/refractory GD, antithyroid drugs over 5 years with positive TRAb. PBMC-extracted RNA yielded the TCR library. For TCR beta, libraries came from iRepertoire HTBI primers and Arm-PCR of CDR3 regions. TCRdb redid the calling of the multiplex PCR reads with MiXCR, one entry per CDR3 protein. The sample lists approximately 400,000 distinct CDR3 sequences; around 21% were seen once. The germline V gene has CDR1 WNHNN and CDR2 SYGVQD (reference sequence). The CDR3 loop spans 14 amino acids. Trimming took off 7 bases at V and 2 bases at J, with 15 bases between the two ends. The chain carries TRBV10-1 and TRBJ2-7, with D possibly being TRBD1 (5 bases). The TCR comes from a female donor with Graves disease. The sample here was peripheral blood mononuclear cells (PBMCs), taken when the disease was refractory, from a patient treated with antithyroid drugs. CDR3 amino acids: CASITRVWAYEQYF. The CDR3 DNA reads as TGCGCCAGCATAACCAGGGTCTGGGCCTACGAGCAGTACTTC.